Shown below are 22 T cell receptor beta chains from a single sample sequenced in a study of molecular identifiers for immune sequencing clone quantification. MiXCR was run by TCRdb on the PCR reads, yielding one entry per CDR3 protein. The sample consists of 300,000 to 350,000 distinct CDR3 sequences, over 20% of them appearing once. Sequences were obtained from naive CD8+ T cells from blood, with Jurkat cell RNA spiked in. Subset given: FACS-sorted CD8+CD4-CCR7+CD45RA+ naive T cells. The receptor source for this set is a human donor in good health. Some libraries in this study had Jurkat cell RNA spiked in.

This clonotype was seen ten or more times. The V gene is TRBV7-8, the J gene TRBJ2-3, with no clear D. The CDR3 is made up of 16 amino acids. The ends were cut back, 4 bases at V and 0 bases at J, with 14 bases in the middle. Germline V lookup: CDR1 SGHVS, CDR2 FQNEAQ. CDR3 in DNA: TGTGCCAGCAGCTATTCACGCAGCTCTAGCACAGATACGCAGTATTTT. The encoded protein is CASSYSRSSSTDTQYF.

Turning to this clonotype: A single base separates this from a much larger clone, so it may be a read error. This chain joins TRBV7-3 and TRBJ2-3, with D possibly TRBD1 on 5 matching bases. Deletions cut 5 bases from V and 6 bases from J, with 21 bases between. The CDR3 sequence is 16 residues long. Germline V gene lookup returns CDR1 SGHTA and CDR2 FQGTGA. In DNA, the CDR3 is TGTGCCAGCAGCCCACGAAAAAGGGGCGCAGGGGATACGCAGTATTTT. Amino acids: CASSPRKRGAGDTQYF.

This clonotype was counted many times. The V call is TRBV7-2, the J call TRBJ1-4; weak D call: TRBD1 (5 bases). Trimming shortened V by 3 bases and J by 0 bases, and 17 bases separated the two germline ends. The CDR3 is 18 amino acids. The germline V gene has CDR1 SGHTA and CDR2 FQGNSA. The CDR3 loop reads CASSFRRGVGTTNEKLFF. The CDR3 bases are TGTGCCAGCAGCTTCCGGCGGGGGGTAGGCACAACTAATGAAAAACTGTTTTTT.

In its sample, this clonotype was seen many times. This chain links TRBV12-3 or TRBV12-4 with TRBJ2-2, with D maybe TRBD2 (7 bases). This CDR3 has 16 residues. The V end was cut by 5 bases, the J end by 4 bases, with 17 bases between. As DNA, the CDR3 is TGTGCCAGCAGTCCAGGGGAGGGGCCAAGCACCGGGGAGCTGTTTTTT. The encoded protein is CASSPGEGPSTGELFF.

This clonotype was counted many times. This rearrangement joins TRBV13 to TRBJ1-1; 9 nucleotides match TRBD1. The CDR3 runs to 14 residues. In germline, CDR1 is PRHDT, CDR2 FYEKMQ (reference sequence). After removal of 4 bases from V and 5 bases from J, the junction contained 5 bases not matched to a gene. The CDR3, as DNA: TGTGCCAGCAGCTCAGGGACAGGGATAACTGAAGCTTTCTTT. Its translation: CASSSGTGITEAFF.

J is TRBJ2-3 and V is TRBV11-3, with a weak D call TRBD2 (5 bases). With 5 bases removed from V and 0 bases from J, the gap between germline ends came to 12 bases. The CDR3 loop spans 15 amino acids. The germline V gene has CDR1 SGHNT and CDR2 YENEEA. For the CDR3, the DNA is TGTGCCAGCAGCCCCGGACTGAAAAGCACAGATACGCAGTATTTT. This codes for CASSPGLKSTDTQYF.

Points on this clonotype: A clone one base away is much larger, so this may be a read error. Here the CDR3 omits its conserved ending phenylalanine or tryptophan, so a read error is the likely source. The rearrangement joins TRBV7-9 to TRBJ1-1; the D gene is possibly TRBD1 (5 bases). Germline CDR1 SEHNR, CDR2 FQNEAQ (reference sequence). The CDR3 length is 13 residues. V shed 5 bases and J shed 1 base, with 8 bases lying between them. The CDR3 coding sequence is TGTGCCAGCAGCCGAACAGGGAACACTGAAGCTTTCCTT. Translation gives CASSRTGNTEAFL.

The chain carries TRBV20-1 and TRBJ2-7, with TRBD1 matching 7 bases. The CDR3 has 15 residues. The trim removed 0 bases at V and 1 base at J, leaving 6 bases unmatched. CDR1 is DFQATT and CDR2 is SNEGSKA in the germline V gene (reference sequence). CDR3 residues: CSARDTGQWSYEQYF. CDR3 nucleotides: TGCAGTGCTAGAGACACGGGACAGTGGTCCTACGAGCAGTACTTC.

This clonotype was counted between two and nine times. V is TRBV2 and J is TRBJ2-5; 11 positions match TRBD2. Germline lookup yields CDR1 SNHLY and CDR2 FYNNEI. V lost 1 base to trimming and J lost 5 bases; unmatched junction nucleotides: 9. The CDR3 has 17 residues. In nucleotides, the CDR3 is TGTGCCAGCAGTGAAGTGGGGCTAGCGGGGGGCAGTGAGACCCAGTACTTC. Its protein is CASSEVGLAGGSETQYF.

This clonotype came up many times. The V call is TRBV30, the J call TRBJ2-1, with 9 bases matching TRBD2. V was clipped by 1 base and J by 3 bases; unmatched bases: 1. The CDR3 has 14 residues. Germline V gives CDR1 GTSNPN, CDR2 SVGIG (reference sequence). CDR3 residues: CAWSGLADYNEQFF. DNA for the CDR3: TGTGCCTGGAGTGGACTAGCGGACTACAATGAGCAGTTCTTC.

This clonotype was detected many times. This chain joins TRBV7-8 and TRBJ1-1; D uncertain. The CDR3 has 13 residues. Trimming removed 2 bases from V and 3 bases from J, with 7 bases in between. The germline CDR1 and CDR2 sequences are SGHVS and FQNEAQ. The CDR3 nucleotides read TGTGCCAGCAGCTTATCAGCGTACACTGAAGCTTTCTTT. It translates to CASSLSAYTEAFF.

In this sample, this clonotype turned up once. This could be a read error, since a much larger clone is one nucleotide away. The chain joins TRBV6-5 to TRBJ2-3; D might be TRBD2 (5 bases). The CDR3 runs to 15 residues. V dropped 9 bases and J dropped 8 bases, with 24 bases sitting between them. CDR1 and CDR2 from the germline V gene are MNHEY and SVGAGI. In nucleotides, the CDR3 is TGTGCCAGGGAGTGTGGGAGCGCTCCTGTTATTACGCAGTATTTT. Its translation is CARECGSAPVITQYF.

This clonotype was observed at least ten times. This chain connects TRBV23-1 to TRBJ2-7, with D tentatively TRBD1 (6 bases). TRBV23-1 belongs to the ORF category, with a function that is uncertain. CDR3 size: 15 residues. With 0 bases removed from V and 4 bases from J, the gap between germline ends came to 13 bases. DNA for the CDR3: TGCGCCAGCAGTCAATCTATAGTCAGGGGATACGAGCAGTACTTC. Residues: CASSQSIVRGYEQYF.

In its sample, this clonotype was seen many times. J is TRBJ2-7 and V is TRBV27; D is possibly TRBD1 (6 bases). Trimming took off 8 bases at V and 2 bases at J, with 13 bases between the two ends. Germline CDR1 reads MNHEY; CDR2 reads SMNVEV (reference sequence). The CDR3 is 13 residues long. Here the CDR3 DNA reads TGTGCCAGCGGTATACAGGGAGCCTACGAGCAGTACTTC. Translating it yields CASGIQGAYEQYF.

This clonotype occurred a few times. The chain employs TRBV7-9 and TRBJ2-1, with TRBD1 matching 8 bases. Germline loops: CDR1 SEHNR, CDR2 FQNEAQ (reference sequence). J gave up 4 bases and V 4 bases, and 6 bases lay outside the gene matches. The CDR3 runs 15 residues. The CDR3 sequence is CASSYQDRVYNEQFF. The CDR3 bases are TGTGCCAGCAGCTACCAGGACAGGGTGTACAATGAGCAGTTCTTC.

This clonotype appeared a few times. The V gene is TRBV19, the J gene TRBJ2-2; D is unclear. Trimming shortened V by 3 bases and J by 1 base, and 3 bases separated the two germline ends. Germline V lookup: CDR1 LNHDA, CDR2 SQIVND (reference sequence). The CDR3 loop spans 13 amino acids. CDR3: CASSMMNTGELFF. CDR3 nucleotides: TGTGCCAGTAGTATGATGAACACCGGGGAGCTGTTTTTT.

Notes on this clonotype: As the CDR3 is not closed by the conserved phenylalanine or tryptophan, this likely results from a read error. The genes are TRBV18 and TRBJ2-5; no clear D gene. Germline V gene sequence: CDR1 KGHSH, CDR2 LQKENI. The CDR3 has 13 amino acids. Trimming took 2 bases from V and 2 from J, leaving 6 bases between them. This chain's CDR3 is CASSPVSQETQYL. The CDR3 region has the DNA TGTGCCAGCTCACCAGTCTCTCAAGAGACCCAGTACCTC.

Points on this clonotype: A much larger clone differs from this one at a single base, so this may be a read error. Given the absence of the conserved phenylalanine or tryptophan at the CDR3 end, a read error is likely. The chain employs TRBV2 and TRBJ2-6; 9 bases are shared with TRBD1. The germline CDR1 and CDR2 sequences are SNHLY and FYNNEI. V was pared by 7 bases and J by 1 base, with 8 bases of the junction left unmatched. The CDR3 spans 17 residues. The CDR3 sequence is CASTRTGELSGANVLTL. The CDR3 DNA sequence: TGTGCCAGCACCCGGACAGGGGAGCTATCTGGGGCCAACGTCCTGACTCTC.

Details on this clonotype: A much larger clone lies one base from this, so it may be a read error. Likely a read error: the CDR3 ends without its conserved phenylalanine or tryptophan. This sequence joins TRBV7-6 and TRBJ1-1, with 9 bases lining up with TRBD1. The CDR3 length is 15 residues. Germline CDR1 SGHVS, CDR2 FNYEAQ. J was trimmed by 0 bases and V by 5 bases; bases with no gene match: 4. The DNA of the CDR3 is TGTGCCAGCAGCGCATGGACAGGGGTGAACACTGAAGCTTTCTCT. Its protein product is CASSAWTGVNTEAFS.

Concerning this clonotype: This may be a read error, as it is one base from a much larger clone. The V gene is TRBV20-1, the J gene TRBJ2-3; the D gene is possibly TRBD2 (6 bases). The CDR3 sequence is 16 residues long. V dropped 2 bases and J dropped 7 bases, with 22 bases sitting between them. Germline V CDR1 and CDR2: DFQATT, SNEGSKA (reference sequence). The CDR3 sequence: CSARPWVGGPGHTQYF. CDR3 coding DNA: TGCAGTGCTAGACCCTGGGTGGGAGGCCCGGGACATACGCAGTATTTT.

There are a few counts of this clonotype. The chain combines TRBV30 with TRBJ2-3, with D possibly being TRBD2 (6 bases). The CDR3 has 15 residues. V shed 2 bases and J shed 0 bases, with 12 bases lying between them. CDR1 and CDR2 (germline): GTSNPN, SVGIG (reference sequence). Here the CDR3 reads CAWSLGRSSTDTQYF. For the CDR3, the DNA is TGTGCCTGGAGTCTCGGGAGATCTAGCACAGATACGCAGTATTTT.

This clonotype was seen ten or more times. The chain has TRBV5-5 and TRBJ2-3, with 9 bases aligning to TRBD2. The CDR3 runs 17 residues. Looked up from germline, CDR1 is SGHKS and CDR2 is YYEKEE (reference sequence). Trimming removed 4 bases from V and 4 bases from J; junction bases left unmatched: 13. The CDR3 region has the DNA TGTGCCAGCAGCAAGGTATCTAGCGGGATGGAGGCAGATACGCAGTATTTT. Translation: CASSKVSSGMEADTQYF.